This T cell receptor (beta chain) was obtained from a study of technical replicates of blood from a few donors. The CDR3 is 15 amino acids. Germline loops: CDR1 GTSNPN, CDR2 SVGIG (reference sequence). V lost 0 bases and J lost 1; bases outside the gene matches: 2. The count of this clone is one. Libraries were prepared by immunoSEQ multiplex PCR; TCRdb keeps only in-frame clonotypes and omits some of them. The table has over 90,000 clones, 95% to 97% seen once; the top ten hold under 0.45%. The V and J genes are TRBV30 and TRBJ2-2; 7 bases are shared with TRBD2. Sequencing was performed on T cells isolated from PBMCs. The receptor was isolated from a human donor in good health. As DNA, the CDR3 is TGTGCCTGGAGTGTTCTAGCGGTGAACACCGGGGAGCTGTTTTTT. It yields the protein CAWSVLAVNTGELFF.